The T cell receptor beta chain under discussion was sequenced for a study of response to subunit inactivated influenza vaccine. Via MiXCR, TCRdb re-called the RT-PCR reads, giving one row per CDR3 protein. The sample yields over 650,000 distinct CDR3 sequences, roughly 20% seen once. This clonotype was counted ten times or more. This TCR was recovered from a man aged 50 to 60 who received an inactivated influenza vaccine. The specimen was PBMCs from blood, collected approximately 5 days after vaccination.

The CDR3 coding sequence is TGTGCCAGCAGTTGGCTAGCGGCGCAAGAGACCCAGTACTTC. It encodes CASSWLAAQETQYF. The genes are TRBV6-5 and TRBJ2-5, with 7 nucleotides matching TRBD2. The CDR3 length is 14 residues. CDR1 is MNHEY, CDR2 SVGAGI, per germline. The J segment lost 2 bases and the V segment lost 4 bases, leaving 4 bases of the junction unmatched.